This record concerns one T cell receptor (beta chain) sequence. Its specificity is unknown. Germline loops: CDR1 SGHRS, CDR2 YFSETQ. The CDR3 contains 18 residues. V lost 3 bases to trimming and J lost 4 bases; unmatched junction nucleotides: 12. The sample belongs to a study of lymphopenia after photon versus proton radiotherapy. The study's findings and limits: Photon-treated patients lost naive T cells and TCR diversity; proton-treated stayed stable.

Measured with immunoSEQ multiplex PCR; TCRdb has only the in-frame clones, and not every one. This sample has roughly 23,000 clones, with about nine tenths found just once. The clonotype originates from a woman aged 70-85 years with pancreatic cancer. Some clones in this sample may be carry-over from other donors' samples. This chain joins TRBV5-1 and TRBJ2-2; 10 positions match TRBD2. The starting material was peripheral blood, obtained from a patient treated with proton-based radiotherapy. The CDR3 DNA follows: TGCGCCAGCAGCTCCAAAGAGCGGGAGGGCCTGGGCACCGGGGAGCTGTTTTTT. Its translation: CASSSKEREGLGTGELFF.